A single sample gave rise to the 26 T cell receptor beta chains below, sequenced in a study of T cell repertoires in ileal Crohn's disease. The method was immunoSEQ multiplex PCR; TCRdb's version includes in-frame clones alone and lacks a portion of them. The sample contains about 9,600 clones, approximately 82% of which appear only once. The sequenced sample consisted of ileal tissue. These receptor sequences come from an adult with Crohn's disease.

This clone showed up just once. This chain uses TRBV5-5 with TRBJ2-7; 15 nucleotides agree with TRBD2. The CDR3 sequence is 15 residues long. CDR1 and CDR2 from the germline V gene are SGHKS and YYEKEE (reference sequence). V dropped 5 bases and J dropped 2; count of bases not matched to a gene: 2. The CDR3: CASSRTSGRAYEQYF. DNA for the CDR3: TGTGCCAGCAGTCGGACTAGCGGGAGGGCCTACGAGCAGTACTTC.

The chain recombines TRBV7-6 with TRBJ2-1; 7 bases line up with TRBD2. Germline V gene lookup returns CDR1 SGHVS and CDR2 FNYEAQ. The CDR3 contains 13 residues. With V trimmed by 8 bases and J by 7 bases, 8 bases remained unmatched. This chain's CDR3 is CASGSGGGNEQFF. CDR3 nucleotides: TGTGCCAGCGGTTCGGGGGGTGGGAATGAGCAGTTCTTC.

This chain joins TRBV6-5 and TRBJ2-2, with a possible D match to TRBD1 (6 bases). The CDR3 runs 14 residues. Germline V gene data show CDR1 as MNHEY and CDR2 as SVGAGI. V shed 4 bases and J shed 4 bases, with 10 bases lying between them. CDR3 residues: CASSSQQGTGELFF. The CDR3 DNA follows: TGTGCCAGCAGTTCTCAACAGGGCACCGGGGAGCTGTTTTTT.

CDR3 coding DNA: TGTGCCAGCAGCGCGCTAGCGGGAGGCCTCGAGACCCAGTACTTC. Translation gives CASSALAGGLETQYF. The genes are TRBV7-6 and TRBJ2-5; 11 bases map to TRBD2. Trimming removed 5 bases from V and 5 bases from J; junction bases left unmatched: 7. Looked up from germline, CDR1 is SGHVS and CDR2 is FNYEAQ. This CDR3 spans 15 amino acids.

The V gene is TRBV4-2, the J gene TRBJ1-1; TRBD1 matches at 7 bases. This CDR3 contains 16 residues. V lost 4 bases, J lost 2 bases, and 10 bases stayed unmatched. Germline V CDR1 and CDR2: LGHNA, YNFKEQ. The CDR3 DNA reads TGTGCCAGCAGCCGAACTTCAGGGGGAAGCAACACTGAAGCTTTCTTT. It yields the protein CASSRTSGGSNTEAFF.

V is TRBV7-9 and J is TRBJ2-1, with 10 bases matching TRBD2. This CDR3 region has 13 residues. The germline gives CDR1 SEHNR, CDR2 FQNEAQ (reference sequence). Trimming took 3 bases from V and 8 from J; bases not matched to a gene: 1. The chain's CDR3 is CASSFTSGDEQFF. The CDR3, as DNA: TGTGCCAGCAGCTTCACTAGCGGGGATGAGCAGTTCTTC.

The CDR3 protein is CASGLAPGDTEAFF. DNA of the CDR3: TGTGCTAGTGGTTTGGCCCCAGGGGACACTGAAGCTTTCTTT. The chain couples TRBV12-5 to TRBJ1-1; maybe TRBD1 (6 bases). Trimming took 1 base from V and 3 from J, leaving 9 bases between them. The CDR3 has 14 residues. Germline CDR1 reads LGHNT; CDR2 reads FRNRAP.

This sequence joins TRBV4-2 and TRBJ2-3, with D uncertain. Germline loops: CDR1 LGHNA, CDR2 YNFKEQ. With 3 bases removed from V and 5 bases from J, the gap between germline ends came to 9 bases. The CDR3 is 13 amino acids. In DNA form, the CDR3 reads TGTGCCAGCAGCCATTTCGTATTAGATACGCAGTATTTT. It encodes CASSHFVLDTQYF.

The chain's CDR3 is CSGVQDRKQYF. For the CDR3, the DNA is TGCAGCGGGGTCCAAGACAGAAAGCAGTACTTC. The chain is built from TRBV29-1 and TRBJ2-7, with a tentative D call TRBD1 (5 bases). This CDR3 is built from 11 residues. The germline CDR1 and CDR2 sequences are SQVTM and ANQGSEA. V shed 7 bases and J shed 8 bases, with 15 bases lying between them.

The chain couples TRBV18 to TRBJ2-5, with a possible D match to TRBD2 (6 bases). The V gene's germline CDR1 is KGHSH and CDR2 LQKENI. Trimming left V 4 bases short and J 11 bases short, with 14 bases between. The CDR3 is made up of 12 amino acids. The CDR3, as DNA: TGTGCCAGCTCACGGTCGGACGCGGGGCAGTACTTC. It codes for CASSRSDAGQYF.

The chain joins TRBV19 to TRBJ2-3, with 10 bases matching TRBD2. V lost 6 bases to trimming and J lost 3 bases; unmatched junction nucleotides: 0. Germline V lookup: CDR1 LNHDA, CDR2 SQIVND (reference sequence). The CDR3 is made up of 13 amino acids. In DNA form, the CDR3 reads TGTGCCAGTAGGACTAGCGGGACAGATACGCAGTATTTT. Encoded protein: CASRTSGTDTQYF.

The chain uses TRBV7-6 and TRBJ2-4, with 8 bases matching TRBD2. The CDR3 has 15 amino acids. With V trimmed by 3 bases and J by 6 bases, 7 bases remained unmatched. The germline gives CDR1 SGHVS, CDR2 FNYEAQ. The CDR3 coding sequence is TGTGCCAGCAGCTTGGCGGGGGGCGGGGGAAACATTCAGTACTTC. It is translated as CASSLAGGGGNIQYF.

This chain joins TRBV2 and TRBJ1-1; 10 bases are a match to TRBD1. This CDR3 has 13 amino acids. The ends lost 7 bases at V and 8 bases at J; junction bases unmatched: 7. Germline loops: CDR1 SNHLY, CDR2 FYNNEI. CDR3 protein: CASKTGGEREAFF. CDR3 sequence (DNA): TGTGCCAGCAAGACAGGGGGCGAAAGGGAAGCTTTCTTT.

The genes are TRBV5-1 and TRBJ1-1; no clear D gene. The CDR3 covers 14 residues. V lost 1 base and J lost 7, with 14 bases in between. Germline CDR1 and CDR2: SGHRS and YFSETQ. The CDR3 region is CASSLSTATVEAFF. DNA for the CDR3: TGCGCCAGCAGCTTGAGCACAGCCACGGTTGAAGCTTTCTTT.

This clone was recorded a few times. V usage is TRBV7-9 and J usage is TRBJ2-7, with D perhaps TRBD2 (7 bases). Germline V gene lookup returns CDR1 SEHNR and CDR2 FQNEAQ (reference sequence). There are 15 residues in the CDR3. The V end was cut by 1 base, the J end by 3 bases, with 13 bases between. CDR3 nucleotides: TGTGCCAGCAGCTTAGTAGGAGGGGGGGACTACGAGCAGTACTTC. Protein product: CASSLVGGGDYEQYF.

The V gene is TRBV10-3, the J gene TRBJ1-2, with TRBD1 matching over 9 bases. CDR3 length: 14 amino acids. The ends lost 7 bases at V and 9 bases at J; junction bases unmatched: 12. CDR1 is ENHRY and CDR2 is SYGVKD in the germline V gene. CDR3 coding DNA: TGTGCCATCAATTCCGGACAGGGGCTAATGAGCTACACCTTC. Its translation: CAINSGQGLMSYTF.

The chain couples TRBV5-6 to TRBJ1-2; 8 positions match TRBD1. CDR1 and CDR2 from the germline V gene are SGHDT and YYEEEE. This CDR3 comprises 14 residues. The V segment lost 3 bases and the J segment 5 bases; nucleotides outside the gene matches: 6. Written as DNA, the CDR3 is TGTGCCAGCAGCTGGGGACAGGATTTTTATGGCTACACCTTC. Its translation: CASSWGQDFYGYTF.

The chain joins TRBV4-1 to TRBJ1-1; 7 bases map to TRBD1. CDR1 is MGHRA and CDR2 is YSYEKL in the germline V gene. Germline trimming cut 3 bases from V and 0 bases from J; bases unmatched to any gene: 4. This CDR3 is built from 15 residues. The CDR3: CASSHSDRLNTEAFF. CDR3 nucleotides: TGCGCCAGCAGCCACTCGGACAGGTTGAACACTGAAGCTTTCTTT.

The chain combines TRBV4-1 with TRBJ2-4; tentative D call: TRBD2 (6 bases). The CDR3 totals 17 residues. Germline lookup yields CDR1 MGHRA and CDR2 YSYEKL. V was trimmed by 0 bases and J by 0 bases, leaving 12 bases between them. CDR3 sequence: CASSQDLAGKAKNIQYF. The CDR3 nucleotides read TGCGCCAGCAGCCAAGATTTGGCGGGGAAAGCCAAAAACATTCAGTACTTC.

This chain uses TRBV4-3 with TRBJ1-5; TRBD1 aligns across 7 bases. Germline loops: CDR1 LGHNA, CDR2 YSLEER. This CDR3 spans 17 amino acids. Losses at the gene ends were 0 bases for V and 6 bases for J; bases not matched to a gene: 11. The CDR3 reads CASSQDMVQGFSQPQHF. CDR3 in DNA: TGCGCCAGCAGCCAAGATATGGTACAGGGGTTTAGTCAGCCCCAGCATTTT.

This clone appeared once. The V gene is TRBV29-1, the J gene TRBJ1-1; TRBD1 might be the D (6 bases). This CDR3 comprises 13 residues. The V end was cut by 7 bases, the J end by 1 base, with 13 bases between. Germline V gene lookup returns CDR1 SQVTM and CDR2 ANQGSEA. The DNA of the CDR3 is TGCAGCGCCCGACAGGACACGAACACTGAAGCTTTCTTT. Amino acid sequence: CSARQDTNTEAFF. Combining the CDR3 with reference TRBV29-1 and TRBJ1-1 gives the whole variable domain SAVISQKPSRDICQRGTSLTIQCQVDSQVTMMFWYRQQPGQSLTLIATANQGSEATYESGFVIDKFPISRPNLTFSTLTVSNMSPEDSSIYLCSARQDTNTEAFFGQGTRLTVV.

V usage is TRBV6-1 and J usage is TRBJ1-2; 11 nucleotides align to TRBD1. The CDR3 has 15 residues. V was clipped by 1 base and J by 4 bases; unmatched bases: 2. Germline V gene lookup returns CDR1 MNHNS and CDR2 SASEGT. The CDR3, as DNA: TGTGCCAGCAGTGAAGGGACAGGGGGCCCCTATGGCTACACCTTC. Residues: CASSEGTGGPYGYTF.

DNA of the CDR3: TGTGCCAGCATCCTTGAAGGGAGTGGAAACACCATATATTTT. This sequence encodes CASILEGSGNTIYF. The genes are TRBV6-5 and TRBJ1-3; D is ambiguous. V lost 7 bases, J lost 3 bases, and 13 bases lay in between. The CDR3 runs 14 residues. Germline CDR1 reads MNHEY; CDR2 reads SVGAGI.

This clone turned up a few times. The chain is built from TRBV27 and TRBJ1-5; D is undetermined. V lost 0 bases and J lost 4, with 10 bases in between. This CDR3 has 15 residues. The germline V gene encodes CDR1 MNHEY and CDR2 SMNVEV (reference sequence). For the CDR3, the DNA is TGTGCCAGCAGTTTATCGAGCAGCAGGAATCAGCCCCAGCATTTT. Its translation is CASSLSSSRNQPQHF.

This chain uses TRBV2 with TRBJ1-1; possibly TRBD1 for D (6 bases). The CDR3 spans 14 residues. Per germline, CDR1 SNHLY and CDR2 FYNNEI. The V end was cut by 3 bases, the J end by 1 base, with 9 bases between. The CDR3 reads CASSDRTANTEAFF. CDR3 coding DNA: TGTGCCAGCAGTGATAGGACAGCGAACACTGAAGCTTTCTTT.

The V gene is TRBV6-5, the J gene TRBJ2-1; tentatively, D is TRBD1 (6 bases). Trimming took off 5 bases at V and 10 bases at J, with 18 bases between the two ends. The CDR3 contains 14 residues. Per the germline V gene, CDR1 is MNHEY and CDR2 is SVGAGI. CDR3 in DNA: TGTGCCAGCAGTAAGTCGACAGGTACGGCGGAGCAGTTCTTC. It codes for CASSKSTGTAEQFF.